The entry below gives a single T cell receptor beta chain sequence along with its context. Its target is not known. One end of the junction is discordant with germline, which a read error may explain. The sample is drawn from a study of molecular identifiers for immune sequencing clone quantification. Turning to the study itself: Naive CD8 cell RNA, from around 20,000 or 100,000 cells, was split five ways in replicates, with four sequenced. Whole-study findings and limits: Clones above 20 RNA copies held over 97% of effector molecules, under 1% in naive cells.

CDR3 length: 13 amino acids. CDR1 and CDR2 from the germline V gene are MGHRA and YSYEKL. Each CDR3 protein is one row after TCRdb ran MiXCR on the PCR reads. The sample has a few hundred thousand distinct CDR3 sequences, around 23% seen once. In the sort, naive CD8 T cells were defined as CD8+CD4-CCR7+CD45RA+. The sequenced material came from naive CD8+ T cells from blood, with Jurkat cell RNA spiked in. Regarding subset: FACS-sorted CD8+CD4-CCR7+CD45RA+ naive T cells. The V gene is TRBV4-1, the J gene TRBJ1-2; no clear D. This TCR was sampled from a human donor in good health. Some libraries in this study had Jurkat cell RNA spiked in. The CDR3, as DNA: TGCGCCAGCGGCCAAGATAGGGACTATGGCTACACCTTC. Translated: CASGQDRDYGYTF.